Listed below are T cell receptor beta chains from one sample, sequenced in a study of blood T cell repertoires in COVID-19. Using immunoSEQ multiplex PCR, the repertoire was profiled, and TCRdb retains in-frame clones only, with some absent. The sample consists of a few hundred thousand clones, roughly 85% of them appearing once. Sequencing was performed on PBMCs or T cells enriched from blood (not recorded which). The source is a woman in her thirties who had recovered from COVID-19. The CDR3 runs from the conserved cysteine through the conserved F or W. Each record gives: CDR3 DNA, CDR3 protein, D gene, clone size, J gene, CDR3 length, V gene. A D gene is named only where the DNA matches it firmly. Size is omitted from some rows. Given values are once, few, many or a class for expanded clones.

DNA: TGTGCCAGCAGCCTGGAGCGGAGGAGGACTGAAGCTTTCTTT; CDR3: CASSLERRRTEAFF; D: .; size: .; J: TRBJ1-1; length: 14; V: TRBV5-6
DNA: TGTGCCATCAGTGATGGTGCGACTCAGGGCTACACCTTC; CDR3: CAISDGATQGYTF; D: .; size: .; J: TRBJ1-2; length: 13; V: TRBV10-3
DNA: TGTGCCAGTGGGACAACTGAGCGTCAGTACTTC; CDR3: CASGTTERQYF; D: .; size: once; J: TRBJ2-7; length: 11; V: TRBV7-6
DNA: TGCGCCAGCAGCTTGGGGGCAGGAGGAACCTATGGCTACACCTTC; CDR3: CASSLGAGGTYGYTF; D: .; size: .; J: TRBJ1-2; length: 15; V: TRBV5-1
DNA: TGTGCCAGCTCACCATTAGACAGAGCCCCCCAGGGCTACACCTTC; CDR3: CASSPLDRAPQGYTF; D: .; size: .; J: TRBJ1-2; length: 15; V: TRBV18
DNA: TGTGCCAGCAGCCCGCGGACAGGGACTGAAGCTTTCTTT; CDR3: CASSPRTGTEAFF; D: TRBD1; size: .; J: TRBJ1-1; length: 13; V: TRBV7-3
DNA: TGTGCCAGCAGTTACTTGGTTGGGGGGCAGCCCCAGCATTTT; CDR3: CASSYLVGGQPQHF; D: .; size: .; J: TRBJ1-5; length: 14; V: TRBV6-2/TRBV6-3
DNA: TGTGCCAGCAGTTCAGAACAGGGGAGAAGCAATCAGCCCCAGCATTTT; CDR3: CASSSEQGRSNQPQHF; D: TRBD1; size: .; J: TRBJ1-5; length: 16; V: TRBV27
DNA: TGTGCCAGCAGCCTCAAAGCCGGGACAGGGCTAGGCACCGGGGAGCTGTTTTTT; CDR3: CASSLKAGTGLGTGELFF; D: TRBD1; size: .; J: TRBJ2-2; length: 18; V: TRBV9
DNA: TGTGCCAGCAGCCCCCTAACAGAGAGCACTGAAGCTTTCTTT; CDR3: CASSPLTESTEAFF; D: .; size: .; J: TRBJ1-1; length: 14; V: TRBV5-5
DNA: TGTGCCAGTAGTACCCCGGACAGGGGGCGGGATCAGCCCCAGCATTTT; CDR3: CASSTPDRGRDQPQHF; D: TRBD1; size: .; J: TRBJ1-5; length: 16; V: TRBV19
DNA: TGTGCCTGGATCCCCTGGGGCTCTCCCTATGGCTACACCTTC; CDR3: CAWIPWGSPYGYTF; D: .; size: .; J: TRBJ1-2; length: 14; V: TRBV30
DNA: TGTGCCAGCAGCTTAACGGGGGACTACACTGAAGCTTTCTTT; CDR3: CASSLTGDYTEAFF; D: .; size: .; J: TRBJ1-1; length: 14; V: TRBV7-3